This T cell receptor beta chain was recovered during a study of blood T cell repertoires in COVID-19. Study at large: In each case, the material was cDNA or gDNA derived from T cells, B-cell-depleted T cells, or PBMCs.

J gave up 5 bases and V 5 bases, and 10 bases lay outside the gene matches. In germline, CDR1 is LNHDA, CDR2 SQIVND (reference sequence). This CDR3 is built from 15 residues. Sequencing used immunoSEQ multiplex PCR; TCRdb keeps in-frame clones, though not all of them. The data contain tens of thousands of clones, about 89% of them singletons. The specimen was peripheral blood. This TCR was sampled from a human donor in a cohort sampled during active COVID-19. The J gene is TRBJ1-1, the V gene TRBV19; the match to TRBD1 covers 8 bases. The CDR3 reads CASSASQGARTEAFF. DNA for the CDR3: TGTGCCAGTAGTGCCTCCCAGGGGGCTAGAACTGAAGCTTTCTTT. Full variable domain (outside the CDR3, taken from reference TRBV19 and TRBJ1-1): DGGITQSPKYLFRKEGQNVTLSCEQNLNHDAMYWYRQDPGQGLRLIYYSQIVNDFQKGDIAEGYSVSREKKESFPLTVTSAQKNPTAFYLCASSASQGARTEAFFGQGTRLTVV.